This entry lists 25 T cell receptor beta chains sequenced from one sample in a study of PD-1 blockade in classical Hodgkin lymphoma. Every patient was affected by relapse after autologous stem cell transplantation, while exposure to brentuximab vedotin was not uniform. Clones were read by immunoSEQ multiplex PCR, and TCRdb kept only the in-frame ones, dropping some. The table includes some 13,000 clones, over 80% detected once. This sample comprised peripheral blood mononuclear cells (PBMCs), obtained at baseline. These TCRs come from a human donor with classical Hodgkin lymphoma.

Comment on this clone: The junction shows a germline mismatch at one end, possibly a read error. The CDR3 nucleotides are TGCGCCAGCAGTCAAGGACAAATCGTCGAAGGGGAGACGAACACTGAAGCTTTCTTT. This sequence encodes CASSQGQIVEGETNTEAFF. This chain connects TRBV4-3 to TRBJ1-1, with a tentative D call TRBD1 (5 bases). In germline, CDR1 is LGHNA, CDR2 YSLEER. This CDR3 has 19 residues.

The chain joins TRBV10-3 to TRBJ2-2; D possibly matches TRBD1 or TRBD2 (5 bases each). The germline V and J ends were trimmed by 7 bases and 7 bases, with 16 bases remaining between them. Germline CDR1 reads ENHRY; CDR2 reads SYGVKD. The CDR3 length is 14 residues. CDR3 sequence: CAITRDPMGGELFF. CDR3 nucleotides: TGTGCCATCACCCGGGACCCCATGGGCGGGGAGCTGTTTTTT.

The rearrangement links TRBV7-2 to TRBJ1-3; the D is unclear. Germline CDR1 SGHTA, CDR2 FQGNSA. This CDR3 is 15 amino acids long. The V end lost 3 bases, the J end lost 1 base, and 10 bases lay between the germline ends. Here the CDR3 reads CASSFIRGSGNTIYF. In DNA form, the CDR3 reads TGTGCCAGCAGCTTTATCCGCGGATCTGGAAACACCATATATTTT.

CDR3 region: CASSPRTGEHNYGYTF. In DNA form, the CDR3 reads TGTGCCAGCTCACCAAGGACAGGGGAACATAACTATGGCTACACCTTC. The chain joins TRBV18 to TRBJ1-2; TRBD1 matches 9 bases. The germline gives CDR1 KGHSH, CDR2 LQKENI. The CDR3 spans 16 residues. The trim removed 2 bases at V and 1 base at J, leaving 5 bases unmatched.

The J gene is TRBJ1-1, the V gene TRBV6-5, with D unresolved. Per germline, CDR1 MNHEY and CDR2 SVGAGI. The CDR3 runs 12 residues. V dropped 6 bases and J dropped 5 bases, with 10 bases sitting between them. The DNA for the CDR3 is TGTGCCAGCAGACAGAAGGGTACTGAAGCTTTCTTT. As protein: CASRQKGTEAFF.

The gene calls are TRBV27 and TRBJ1-4, with D hard to call. This CDR3 has 13 amino acids. V was shortened by 10 bases and J by 8 bases, with 17 bases between the two germline ends. Per the germline V gene, CDR1 is MNHEY and CDR2 is SMNVEV (reference sequence). The CDR3 spells CATLSMRGEKLFF. Written as DNA, the CDR3 is TGTGCCACCCTTTCCATGCGAGGGGAAAAACTGTTTTTT.

The V and J genes are TRBV29-1 and TRBJ2-7; perhaps TRBD1 as D (6 bases). Trimming removed 1 base from V and 1 base from J, with 11 bases in between. Germline lookup yields CDR1 SQVTM and CDR2 ANQGSEA. CDR3 length equals 14 residues. The chain's CDR3 is CSVEGAGESYEQYF. The CDR3 nucleotides are TGCAGCGTTGAAGGGGCAGGGGAATCCTACGAGCAGTACTTC.

This clone was recorded a few times. This sequence joins TRBV13 and TRBJ1-3, with unresolved D. Germline V lookup: CDR1 PRHDT, CDR2 FYEKMQ (reference sequence). Trimming took 2 bases from V and 4 from J, leaving 9 bases between them. This CDR3 is 14 amino acids long. CDR3 sequence: CASSLRTGGNTIYF. CDR3 coding DNA: TGTGCCAGCAGCTTACGGACTGGGGGAAACACCATATATTTT.

The chain's CDR3 is CASRRAGTRNQPQHF. The CDR3 coding sequence is TGTGCCAGCAGGCGCGCAGGGACGCGCAATCAGCCCCAGCATTTT. J is TRBJ1-5 and V is TRBV2, with D possibly TRBD1 on 5 matching bases. CDR3 length equals 15 residues. Germline V gene lookup returns CDR1 SNHLY and CDR2 FYNNEI. The V end lost 6 bases, the J end lost 2 bases, and 14 bases lay between the germline ends.

This sequence joins TRBV7-9 and TRBJ2-3; D is uncertain. Per germline, CDR1 SEHNR and CDR2 FQNEAQ (reference sequence). The CDR3 is made up of 13 amino acids. Trimming removed 3 bases at V and 3 bases at J, with 7 bases between. In nucleotides, the CDR3 is TGTGCCAGCAGCTTGGGTGCGACAGATACGCAGTATTTT. Protein: CASSLGATDTQYF.

The table lists this clone with a count of one. The V and J genes are TRBV14 and TRBJ2-1, with TRBD2 matching 10 bases. The V gene end was trimmed by 1 base and the J gene end by 0 bases; junction bases not matched to a gene: 6. The CDR3 runs 18 residues. Germline CDR1 and CDR2: SGHDN and FVKESK. The CDR3 loop reads CASSQGPAGGDSYNEQFF. CDR3 in DNA: TGTGCCAGCAGCCAAGGTCCAGCGGGGGGGGACTCCTACAATGAGCAGTTCTTC. Full variable domain (missing parts from reference TRBV14 and TRBJ2-1): EAGVTQFPSHSVIEKGQTVTLRCDPISGHDNLYWYRRVMGKEIKFLLHFVKESKQDESGMPNNRFLAERTGGTYSTLKVQPAELEDSGVYFCASSQGPAGGDSYNEQFFGPGTRLTVL.

CDR3 protein: CASSPRQGAGGYTF. The CDR3 DNA is TGTGCCAGCAGCCCTAGGCAGGGGGCCGGAGGCTACACCTTC. This sequence joins TRBV7-2 and TRBJ1-2; 8 bases align to TRBD1. V lost 5 bases, J lost 8 bases, and 10 bases stayed unmatched. The V gene's germline CDR1 is SGHTA and CDR2 FQGNSA. The CDR3 runs 14 residues.

This chain's CDR3 is CASSVDGEKLFF. The CDR3 bases are TGTGCCAGCAGCGTAGACGGTGAAAAACTGTTTTTT. The V and J genes are TRBV9 and TRBJ1-4; no reliable D call. The CDR3 covers 12 residues. Germline V gene sequence: CDR1 SGDLS, CDR2 YYNGEE. With 0 bases removed from V and 7 bases from J, the gap between germline ends came to 4 bases. The variable domain in full, completed from reference TRBV9 and TRBJ1-4, reads DSGVTQTPKHLITATGQRVTLRCSPRSGDLSVYWYQQSLDQGLQFLIQYYNGEERAKGNILERFSAQQFPDLHSELNLSSLELGDSALYFCASSVDGEKLFFGSGTQLSVL.

This clone was seen more than once but under ten times. This rearrangement joins TRBV30 to TRBJ2-2; D remains ambiguous. Germline V CDR1 and CDR2: GTSNPN, SVGIG (reference sequence). This CDR3 region has 12 residues. Between the trimmed V and J ends, which lost 3 bases and 2 bases, there was a span of 4 bases. The CDR3 loop is CAWSQNTGELFF. CDR3 nucleotides: TGTGCCTGGAGCCAAAACACCGGGGAGCTGTTTTTT.

This rearrangement joins TRBV9 to TRBJ2-3; D unclear. Germline assignment: CDR1 SGDLS and CDR2 YYNGEE. Trimming took off 4 bases at V and 1 base at J, with 7 bases between the two ends. The CDR3 length is 13 residues. The CDR3 protein is CASSSGGTDTQYF. The CDR3 DNA reads TGTGCCAGCAGCAGTGGGGGCACAGATACGCAGTATTTT.

This rearrangement joins TRBV7-8 to TRBJ1-6; no definite D call. Trimming stripped 2 bases from V and 8 bases from J, with 10 bases between. The CDR3 is made up of 14 amino acids. Looked up from germline, CDR1 is SGHVS and CDR2 is FQNEAQ. CDR3 DNA: TGTGCCAGCAGCTTAAGCACCAGGCATTCACCCCTCCACTTT. This gives the protein CASSLSTRHSPLHF.

The V gene is TRBV5-6, the J gene TRBJ1-2; D not resolved. Per the germline V gene, CDR1 is SGHDT and CDR2 is YYEEEE. CDR3 length: 14 amino acids. V was shortened by 0 bases and J by 0 bases, with 6 bases between the two germline ends. As DNA, the CDR3 is TGTGCCAGCAGCTTGGGGGGATCTAACTATGGCTACACCTTC. Protein sequence: CASSLGGSNYGYTF.

V usage is TRBV11-3 and J usage is TRBJ2-5, with D uncertain. The germline gives CDR1 SGHNT, CDR2 YENEEA. This CDR3 is built from 12 residues. Between the trimmed V and J ends, which lost 1 base and 3 bases, there was a span of 3 bases. The CDR3 reads CASSLVEETQYF. CDR3 bases: TGTGCCAGCAGCTTAGTGGAAGAGACCCAGTACTTC.

The genes are TRBV4-3 and TRBJ2-1, with D possibly matching TRBD2 (5 bases). The CDR3 totals 15 residues. Germline lookup yields CDR1 LGHNA and CDR2 YSLEER. V lost 0 bases and J 3 bases, leaving 9 bases between the germline ends. The CDR3 reads CASSQEGSFYNEQFF. In DNA, the CDR3 is TGCGCCAGCAGCCAAGAAGGGAGCTTCTACAATGAGCAGTTCTTC.

J is TRBJ2-5 and V is TRBV30; the D gene could be TRBD1 or TRBD2 (5 bases each). V lost 0 bases and J 0 bases, leaving 11 bases between the germline ends. The CDR3 has 15 residues. Looked up from germline, CDR1 is GTSNPN and CDR2 is SVGIG (reference sequence). CDR3 in DNA: TGTGCCTGGAGTGTCGGGACCTCTTACCAAGAGACCCAGTACTTC. Translation gives CAWSVGTSYQETQYF.

This clone was observed a single time. The chain uses TRBV4-2 and TRBJ2-1, with TRBD1 matching 12 bases. This CDR3 region has 16 residues. Trimming removed 0 bases from V and 7 bases from J; junction bases left unmatched: 4. The V gene's germline CDR1 is LGHNA and CDR2 YNFKEQ. This CDR3 is CASSQERDRGRNEQFF. The CDR3 region has the DNA TGTGCCAGCAGCCAAGAACGGGACAGGGGGCGGAATGAGCAGTTCTTC.

This chain uses TRBV7-6 with TRBJ2-1; D may be TRBD2 (5 bases). V lost 1 base, J lost 3 bases, and 10 bases lay in between. From germline, CDR1 is SGHVS and CDR2 FNYEAQ. The CDR3 covers 15 residues. This CDR3 is CASSLVHGDYNEQFF. The CDR3 nucleotides read TGTGCCAGCAGCTTAGTTCACGGGGACTACAATGAGCAGTTCTTC.

This clone was seen only a few times. The chain has TRBV30 and TRBJ1-5; 7 bases line up with TRBD1. The germline V gene has CDR1 GTSNPN and CDR2 SVGIG (reference sequence). CDR3 length equals 13 residues. V shed 2 bases and J 11 bases; nucleotides not matched to a gene: 9. This chain's CDR3 is CAWSQDDRVTQHF. CDR3 coding DNA: TGTGCCTGGAGTCAAGATGACAGGGTCACCCAGCATTTT. The complete variable domain, with remaining parts taken from reference TRBV30 and TRBJ1-5, reads SQTIHQWPATLVQPVGSPLSLECTVEGTSNPNLYWYRQAAGRGLQLLFYSVGIGQISSEVPQNLSASRPQDRQFILSSKKLLLSDSGFYLCAWSQDDRVTQHFGDGTRLSIL.

This chain connects TRBV27 to TRBJ2-7; D not certain. The CDR3 extends over 12 amino acids. V shed 5 bases and J shed 5 bases, with 10 bases lying between them. CDR1 is MNHEY and CDR2 is SMNVEV in the germline V gene (reference sequence). CDR3 loop: CASSQAENEQYV. CDR3 DNA sequence: TGTGCCAGCAGTCAAGCCGAGAACGAGCAGTACGTC.

This clone was counted a few times. V is TRBV9 and J is TRBJ2-7, with TRBD1 matching over 8 bases. V lost 0 bases to trimming and J lost 6 bases; unmatched junction nucleotides: 11. Germline CDR1 and CDR2: SGDLS and YYNGEE. The CDR3 consists of 16 residues. CDR3: CASSVGVTGVLAEQYF. Written as DNA, the CDR3 is TGTGCCAGCAGCGTAGGGGTGACAGGGGTCCTCGCCGAGCAGTACTTC.